This TCR beta chain originates from a study of regulatory T cells in long-lasting Graves disease. Whole-study context: Persistent Graves' disease required over 5 years of antithyroid drugs and positive TSH receptor antibodies.

The authors built TCR beta libraries using iRepertoire HTBI primers and Arm-PCR of CDR3 regions. A single record per CDR3 protein comes from TCRdb applying MiXCR to the multiplex PCR reads. The sample includes approximately 400,000 distinct CDR3 sequences, about 20% of them seen just once. Per the germline V gene, CDR1 is SEHNR and CDR2 is FQNEAQ (reference sequence). V dropped 5 bases and J dropped 9; count of bases not matched to a gene: 6. CDR3 size: 12 residues. Study conclusions and caveats: Patients with persistent disease shared some 3,000 public clonotypes, outpacing the approximately 950 shared by new patients. TRBV28 was favored in persistent disease, as were TRBJ1-2 and TRBJ2-5.

On this clonotype itself: What it binds is not known. One base away lies a much larger clone, so this may be a sequencing read error.

Time point noted: persistent/refractory GD, antithyroid drugs over 5 years with positive TRAb. RNA extracted from PBMCs served as the sequencing template. Around 8.2 milliliters of peripheral blood were drawn into EDTA tubes. The chain combines TRBV7-9 with TRBJ1-2, with TRBD1 matching 7 bases. The sequence was obtained from a female donor with Graves disease. The specimen was peripheral blood mononuclear cells (PBMCs), collected when the disease was refractory, from a patient treated with antithyroid drugs. The CDR3 DNA is TGTGCCAGCAGCCCCGAGACAGGGAGCTACACCTTC. Protein sequence: CASSPETGSYTF.